A selection of T cell receptor beta chains follows, all from one sample in a study of blood T cell repertoires in COVID-19. Here immunoSEQ multiplex PCR was the method, and the copy in TCRdb shows in-frame clones only, minus some. The data contain 40,000 to 65,000 clones, 85% to 90% of them seen just once; the ten biggest clones take up around 11%. The specimen was peripheral blood. These receptors came from an older man with active COVID-19. The CDR3 runs from the conserved cysteine through the conserved F or W. The order of the fields is clone size, V gene, D gene, J gene, CDR3 DNA, CDR3 protein. The D gene is left open where the match is weak. Clone size is shown for a subset of rows, as once, few, many or a class of expanded clone.

NA	TRBV6-1	NA	TRBJ2-7	TGTGCCAGCAGTGAAGCTGACCTTGCAGGGGCAGTCTACGAGCAGTACTTC	CASSEADLAGAVYEQYF
NA	TRBV12-5	NA	TRBJ1-2	TGTGCTAGTGGTTTGGGGGGCGGGGCCCCCTATGGCTACACCTTC	CASGLGGGAPYGYTF
NA	TRBV15	NA	TRBJ2-3	TGTGCCACCAGCTCGCCTTCCGTAGTCACAGATACGCAGTATTTT	CATSSPSVVTDTQYF
NA	TRBV5-1	NA	TRBJ2-3	TGCGCCAGCAGCTTCAGTGTCGGAGGAGCAGATACGCAGTATTTT	CASSFSVGGADTQYF
NA	TRBV9	NA	TRBJ2-2	TGTGCCAGCAGCGTAGGCAGGGTTACCACCGGGGAGCTGTTTTTT	CASSVGRVTTGELFF
NA	TRBV24-1	NA	TRBJ2-5	TGTGCCACCATGGAGGGGGGGAAAGAGACCCAGTACTTC	CATMEGGKETQYF
once	TRBV3-1/TRBV3-2	NA	TRBJ2-1	TGTGCCAGCAGCCCCGGCGGATCCTACAATGAGCAGTTCTTC	CASSPGGSYNEQFF
NA	TRBV9	NA	TRBJ2-5	TGTGCCAGCAGCGTAGACGGGGGGCGGTGGGAGACCCAGTACTTC	CASSVDGGRWETQYF
NA	TRBV19	NA	TRBJ2-7	TGTGCCAGTAGTATGGTAGGGGCCTACGAGCAGTACTTC	CASSMVGAYEQYF
few	TRBV27	NA	TRBJ1-5	TGTGCCAGCAGTTTACGGGGTCGCAATCAGCCCCAGCATTTT	CASSLRGRNQPQHF
NA	TRBV5-4	TRBD2	TRBJ2-7	TGTGCCAGCAGCTTAGGGGGTAGCGGGGGACTCGAGCAGTACTTC	CASSLGGSGGLEQYF
NA	TRBV7-2	TRBD2	TRBJ2-5	TGTGCCAGCAGCTACCAGCGGGGGGGCGGGGAGACCCAGTACTTC	CASSYQRGGGETQYF
NA	TRBV7-6	TRBD2	TRBJ2-5	TGTGCCAGCAGGCGGAGCGGGGGGACCTCGGAGACCCAGTACTTC	CASRRSGGTSETQYF
NA	TRBV11-3	TRBD2	TRBJ2-3	TGTGCCAGCAGCTTTGGACTAGCGGGGCTTAGCACAGATACGCAGTATTTT	CASSFGLAGLSTDTQYF
NA	TRBV5-4	TRBD2	TRBJ2-2	TGTGCCAGCAGGGGAACTAGCGGGAGAAACACCGGGGAGCTGTTTTTT	CASRGTSGRNTGELFF
few	TRBV29-1	NA	TRBJ1-2	TGCAGCACCGAGGACTATGGCTACACCTTC	CSTEDYGYTF
NA	TRBV15	NA	TRBJ1-4	TGTGCCACCAGCGACCGGGGAGGGGATATTAATGAAAAACTGTTTTTT	CATSDRGGDINEKLFF
NA	TRBV9	NA	TRBJ1-3	TGTGCCAGCAGCACGACAGGAGCAAGCTCTGGAAACACCATATATTTT	CASSTTGASSGNTIYF
NA	TRBV5-6	NA	TRBJ1-2	TGTGCCAGCAGCTTGGGTCCAGGGGAGGGCTATGGCTACACCTTC	CASSLGPGEGYGYTF
NA	TRBV4-1	NA	TRBJ1-1	TGCGCCAGCAGCCAAGAGGTGGGGAGGGGCGATGTGAACACTGAAGCTTTCTTT	CASSQEVGRGDVNTEAFF
NA	TRBV7-9	NA	TRBJ2-1	TGTGCCAGCAGCTTAGGGGCAGAGCAGTTCTTC	CASSLGAEQFF
NA	TRBV19	NA	TRBJ1-2	TGTGCCAGTAGCCCGGACACAAACTATGGCTACACCTTC	CASSPDTNYGYTF
NA	TRBV2	NA	TRBJ1-3	TGTGCCAGCAGTGAAAGATCTGGGGCTAACACCATATATTTT	CASSERSGANTIYF
NA	TRBV3-1/TRBV3-2	NA	TRBJ1-5	TGTGCCAGCAGCCAAGGGCGGGACAATCAGCCCCAGCATTTT	CASSQGRDNQPQHF
NA	TRBV3-1/TRBV3-2	NA	TRBJ2-3	TGTGCCAGCACCGGAGCAACAAGCGGGTCGACGCAGTATTTT	CASTGATSGSTQYF
NA	TRBV2	TRBD1	TRBJ2-5	TGTGCCAGCAGTGAAGCGCGACAGGGAGAGACCCAGTACTTC	CASSEARQGETQYF
few	TRBV7-9	NA	TRBJ1-5	TGTGCCAGCAGCTGGACAGATAATCAGCCCCAGCATTTT	CASSWTDNQPQHF
NA	TRBV7-8	NA	TRBJ2-4	TGTGCCAGCAGCACACGAGCCCCGACAGAGACCCCCTACATTCAGTACTTC	CASSTRAPTETPYIQYF
NA	TRBV6-5	TRBD1	TRBJ2-7	TGTGCCACCTGGACAGGAGCCTACGAGCAGTACTTC	CATWTGAYEQYF
NA	TRBV9	TRBD2	TRBJ2-1	TGTGCCAGCAGCGATCCTGAGCGGGGGGGCCGGGCCCCGGAGCAGTTCTTC	CASSDPERGGRAPEQFF
NA	TRBV6-2/TRBV6-3	NA	TRBJ2-2	TGTGCCAGCAGTTACCCAGACAGTAATAAGAACGGGGAGCTGTTTTTT	CASSYPDSNKNGELFF
once	TRBV6-5	TRBD2	TRBJ2-2	TGTGCCAGCAGTTACCTTAGCGGGGGGGCCATCGGGGAGCTGTTTTTT	CASSYLSGGAIGELFF
NA	TRBV18	NA	TRBJ1-1	TGTGCCAGCTCACCACGACAGGCGAACACTGAAGCTTTCTTT	CASSPRQANTEAFF
once	TRBV6-6	NA	TRBJ2-7	TGTGCCAGCAGTTACTCCGGGACAAGGGGCTACGAGCAGTACTTC	CASSYSGTRGYEQYF
NA	TRBV7-9	TRBD1	TRBJ1-2	TGTGCCAGCAGCTTAGGACAGGGGACCGCTAACTATGGCTACACCTTC	CASSLGQGTANYGYTF
NA	TRBV5-1	TRBD2	TRBJ2-1	TGCGCCAGCAGCGTGGGACTAGCGGGGGCCAGCTCCTACAATGAGCAGTTCTTC	CASSVGLAGASSYNEQFF
once	TRBV18	TRBD2	TRBJ2-3	TGTGCCAGCTCACCCGGACTAGCGGGGGCAGTGGGCACAGATACGCAGTATTTT	CASSPGLAGAVGTDTQYF
NA	TRBV14	NA	TRBJ1-1	TGTGCCAGCAGCCAAGAGTCTCCCCGGGGGATGAGTGAAGCTTTCTTT	CASSQESPRGMSEAFF
NA	TRBV4-2	NA	TRBJ2-2	TGTGCCAGCAGCCAGGAACCCGGGGGGCAGAGTACCGGGGAGCTGTTTTTT	CASSQEPGGQSTGELFF
NA	TRBV11-2	TRBD2	TRBJ2-1	TGTGCCAGCAGCCACCCACTAGCGGGAGTCGACAATGAGCAGTTCTTC	CASSHPLAGVDNEQFF
NA	TRBV19	NA	TRBJ1-2	TGTGCCAGTAACGACAGAACGCAGGGGAACTATGGCTACACCTTC	CASNDRTQGNYGYTF
NA	TRBV4-3	TRBD2	TRBJ2-1	TGCACCAGCAGCCAGAAGCGGGGGGGGAATGAGCAGTTCTTC	CTSSQKRGGNEQFF
NA	TRBV6-2/TRBV6-3	NA	TRBJ2-7	TGTGCCAGCAGTTTGACGGGTTCCTACGAGCAGTACTTC	CASSLTGSYEQYF
NA	TRBV2	NA	TRBJ1-4	TGTGCCAGCAGGACCGGGGGGAAGGTGGAAAAACTGTTTTTT	CASRTGGKVEKLFF
NA	TRBV20-1	TRBD1	TRBJ1-2	TGCAGTGCTAACGGACAGGGAAGTTACACCTTC	CSANGQGSYTF
NA	TRBV11-2	NA	TRBJ2-5	TGTGCCAGCAGACCATCGGGGACACAAGAGACCCAGTACTTC	CASRPSGTQETQYF
NA	TRBV29-1	TRBD2	TRBJ2-3	TGCAGCGTTGTAACGTCTAGCGGGTTTCAGTATACGCAGTATTTT	CSVVTSSGFQYTQYF
NA	TRBV6-5	TRBD1	TRBJ1-1	TGTGCCAGCAGTTACAGCCCGTTGGGGACAGGGGGCGAAGCTTTCTTT	CASSYSPLGTGGEAFF
NA	TRBV19	TRBD2	TRBJ2-3	TGTGCCAGTAGTTGGCTAGCGGGGGGCAGCACAGATACGCAGTATTTT	CASSWLAGGSTDTQYF
NA	TRBV5-5	NA	TRBJ1-1	TGTGCCAGCAGCTTAGAGATGGGGGCTCAGGCTTTCTTT	CASSLEMGAQAFF